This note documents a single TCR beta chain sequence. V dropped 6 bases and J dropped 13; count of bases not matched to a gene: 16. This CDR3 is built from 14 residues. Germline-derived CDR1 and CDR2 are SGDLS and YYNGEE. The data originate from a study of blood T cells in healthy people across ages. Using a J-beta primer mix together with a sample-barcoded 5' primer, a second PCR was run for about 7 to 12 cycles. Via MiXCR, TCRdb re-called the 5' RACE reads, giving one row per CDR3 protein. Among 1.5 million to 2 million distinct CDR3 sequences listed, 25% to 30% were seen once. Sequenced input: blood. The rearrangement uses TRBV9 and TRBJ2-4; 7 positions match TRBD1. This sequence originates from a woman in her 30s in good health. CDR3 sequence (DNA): TGTGCCAGCAACTCCGAGACAGGGACGAACGGGCAGTACTTC. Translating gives CASNSETGTNGQYF.